Presented here are 13 T cell receptor beta chains from one specimen sequenced in a study of cytomegalovirus exposure and HLA in healthy donors. The PCR employed 60 Vbeta primers together with 13 Jbeta primers. Here immunoSEQ multiplex PCR was the method, and the copy in TCRdb shows in-frame clones only, minus some. This sample has 60,000 to 85,000 clones, with 70% to 85% found just once. The sequencing sample was made of PBMCs. These TCRs come from a human donor in good health.

The gene calls are TRBV10-3 and TRBJ2-1; 7 bases fit TRBD1. V lost 6 bases and J lost 8; bases outside the gene matches: 10. Germline values: CDR1 ENHRY, CDR2 SYGVKD. The CDR3 is made up of 14 amino acids. This CDR3 is CAIREDRLRDEQFF. The CDR3 DNA reads TGTGCCATCAGAGAGGACAGGCTTAGGGATGAGCAGTTCTTC.

The chain carries TRBV30 and TRBJ1-1, with a possible D match to TRBD1 (5 bases). CDR1 and CDR2 from the germline V gene are GTSNPN and SVGIG (reference sequence). Between the trimmed V and J ends, which lost 3 bases and 1 base, there was a span of 15 bases. The CDR3 covers 15 residues. Written as DNA, the CDR3 is TGTGCCTGGAGCCCACCTCCCAGGGAGAACACTGAAGCTTTCTTT. It yields the protein CAWSPPPRENTEAFF. The full variable domain, in which reference TRBV30 and TRBJ1-1 provide the parts outside the CDR3, is SQTIHQWPATLVQPVGSPLSLECTVEGTSNPNLYWYRQAAGRGLQLLFYSVGIGQISSEVPQNLSASRPQDRQFILSSKKLLLSDSGFYLCAWSPPPRENTEAFFGQGTRLTVV.

The chain employs TRBV4-1 and TRBJ2-2; 8 bases match TRBD1. This CDR3 is 14 amino acids long. CDR1 is MGHRA and CDR2 is YSYEKL in the germline V gene. Trimming cost V 4 bases and J 9 bases; bases outside gene matches: 7. CDR3 in DNA: TGCGCCAGCAGCCCTTTCGACAGGGGCCGGGAGCTGTTTTTT. This codes for CASSPFDRGRELFF.

The CDR3 loop is CASSYSLYNEQFF. CDR3 nucleotides: TGTGCCAGCAGTTACAGCCTTTACAATGAGCAGTTCTTC. The chain carries TRBV27 and TRBJ2-1; unclear D gene. Between the trimmed V and J ends, which lost 4 bases and 4 bases, there was a span of 8 bases. Germline V gene lookup returns CDR1 MNHEY and CDR2 SMNVEV (reference sequence). CDR3 length: 13 amino acids.

The chain combines TRBV7-9 with TRBJ1-1; TRBD1 aligns across 9 bases. V gave up 4 bases and J gave up 0 bases; unmatched junction bases: 3. This CDR3 contains 15 residues. Germline-derived CDR1 and CDR2 are SEHNR and FQNEAQ (reference sequence). The DNA for the CDR3 is TGTGCCAGCAGCTCCGGGACAGGGATGAACACTGAAGCTTTCTTT. This translates into CASSSGTGMNTEAFF. Full variable domain (outside the CDR3, taken from reference TRBV7-9 and TRBJ1-1): DTGVSQNPRHKITKRGQNVTFRCDPISEHNRLYWYRQTLGQGPEFLTYFQNEAQLEKSRLLSDRFSAERPKGSFSTLEIQRTEQGDSAMYLCASSSGTGMNTEAFFGQGTRLTVV.

V is TRBV9 and J is TRBJ1-5; a weak D match, TRBD1 (6 bases). Germline loops: CDR1 SGDLS, CDR2 YYNGEE. CDR3 length: 17 amino acids. V lost 0 bases and J lost 5, with 18 bases in between. The CDR3 protein is CASSVGGGQSVDQPQHF. The CDR3 DNA follows: TGTGCCAGCAGCGTAGGAGGAGGACAGAGTGTTGATCAGCCCCAGCATTTT.

This rearrangement joins TRBV5-8 to TRBJ1-2, with unresolved D. Trimming pared 5 bases from V and 7 bases from J, leaving 12 bases between. The CDR3 covers 12 residues. CDR1 is SGHTS and CDR2 is YDEGEE in the germline V gene. The CDR3 region is CASSPQKSGYTF. The CDR3 DNA reads as TGTGCCAGCAGTCCACAAAAATCTGGCTACACCTTC.

The chain joins TRBV5-1 to TRBJ2-1; maybe TRBD1 (6 bases). CDR1 is SGHRS and CDR2 is YFSETQ in the germline V gene. The CDR3 length is 14 residues. V was trimmed by 4 bases and J by 3 bases, leaving 11 bases between them. The CDR3 DNA reads TGCGCCAGCAGCGGGACATTTATCTACAATGAGCAGTTCTTC. This translates into CASSGTFIYNEQFF.

This clone was detected only a few times. The rearrangement joins TRBV7-2 to TRBJ2-7; D might be TRBD1 (6 bases). The ends were cut back, 3 bases at V and 11 bases at J, with 17 bases in the middle. CDR1 and CDR2 (germline): SGHTA, FQGNSA. CDR3 length equals 13 residues. CDR3 sequence (DNA): TGTGCCAGCAGCTTCCGAACAGGGTTTTGGGAGTACTTC. Translation gives CASSFRTGFWEYF. Complete variable domain (other parts from reference TRBV7-2 and TRBJ2-7): GAGVSQSPSNKVTEKGKDVELRCDPISGHTALYWYRQSLGQGLEFLIYFQGNSAPDKSGLPSDRFSAERTGGSVSTLTIQRTQQEDSAVYLCASSFRTGFWEYFGPGTRLTVT.

This clone was detected a few times. The chain combines TRBV28 with TRBJ1-3, with a tentative D call TRBD1 (6 bases). Between the trimmed V and J ends, which lost 7 bases and 9 bases, there was a span of 19 bases. Germline-derived CDR1 and CDR2 are MDHEN and SYDVKM. This CDR3 comprises 14 residues. Here the CDR3 DNA reads TGTGCCAGCACGGGACATAACACCCCGGGCACCATATATTTT. Protein product: CASTGHNTPGTIYF.

This clone was found once. The chain employs TRBV7-3 and TRBJ1-1; D is perhaps TRBD1 (6 bases). From germline, CDR1 is SGHTA and CDR2 FQGTGA. The CDR3 extends over 16 amino acids. Deletions cut 4 bases from V and 4 bases from J, with 19 bases between. The CDR3 bases are TGTGCCAGCAGCTATGATACAGGGCCCCGGGGCACTGAAGCTTTCTTT. This translates into CASSYDTGPRGTEAFF.

The chain is built from TRBV18 and TRBJ1-1; D remains ambiguous. The CDR3 runs to 15 residues. From germline, CDR1 is KGHSH and CDR2 LQKENI. V dropped 3 bases and J dropped 3 bases, with 14 bases sitting between them. CDR3 loop: CASSPGAFGYTEAFF. In nucleotides, the CDR3 is TGTGCCAGCTCACCCGGAGCCTTTGGGTACACTGAAGCTTTCTTT.

This chain joins TRBV6-5 and TRBJ1-1, with 7 bases lining up with TRBD1. Germline CDR1 reads MNHEY; CDR2 reads SVGAGI. Trimming removed 2 bases from V and 0 bases from J; junction bases left unmatched: 6. The CDR3 consists of 16 residues. CDR3: CASSYGTAQMNTEAFF. The CDR3 DNA is TGTGCCAGCAGTTACGGGACAGCTCAGATGAACACTGAAGCTTTCTTT.